This is a list of T cell receptor beta chains from one sample in a study of CD8+CD57+ T cells in acquired aplastic anemia. TCRdb re-derived calls from the reads in MiXCR, one entry per CDR3 protein. Among about 130,000 distinct CDR3 sequences, 48% were seen once, and the ten largest hold roughly 2.5%. The sequencing sample was made of sorted CD4+, CD8+, or CD8+CD57+ T cells (not recorded which) from PBMCs. All receptors come from a human donor in good health, serving as a control. CDR3s include the opening cysteine and the closing phenylalanine or tryptophan. The D gene is left open where the match is weak. A clone size is listed for some rows: how often the clone was seen (once, few, many), or a class if it is expanded.

CDR3 protein: CASRGGTDSGNTIYF
CDR3 DNA: TGTGCCAGCAGGGGGGGGACGGACTCTGGAAACACCATATATTTT
J gene: TRBJ1-3
D gene: .
clone size: .
V gene: TRBV2

CDR3 protein: CSASPTGDGQPQHF
CDR3 DNA: TGCAGTGCTAGTCCGACAGGGGATGGGCAGCCCCAGCATTTT
J gene: TRBJ1-5
D gene: TRBD1
clone size: once
V gene: TRBV20-1

CDR3 protein: CASSSGTNTEAFF
CDR3 DNA: TGTGCCAGCAGCTCAGGGACGAACACTGAAGCTTTCTTT
J gene: TRBJ1-1
D gene: .
clone size: .
V gene: TRBV7-6

CDR3 protein: CASSERTGSTDTQYF
CDR3 DNA: TGTGCCAGCAGCGAGCGGACAGGGAGCACAGATACGCAGTATTTT
J gene: TRBJ2-3
D gene: TRBD1
clone size: many
V gene: TRBV7-9

CDR3 protein: CASSLPSETQYF
CDR3 DNA: TGTGCCAGCAGCTTACCTAGTGAGACCCAGTACTTC
J gene: TRBJ2-5
D gene: .
clone size: many
V gene: TRBV7-7

CDR3 protein: CASSEAAGVDTQYF
CDR3 DNA: TGTGCCAGCAGTGAGGCCGCGGGGGTAGATACGCAGTATTTT
J gene: TRBJ2-3
D gene: TRBD2
clone size: .
V gene: TRBV2

CDR3 protein: CSAGSGYEQYF
CDR3 DNA: TGCAGTGCTGGGAGCGGGTACGAGCAGTACTTC
J gene: TRBJ2-7
D gene: .
clone size: .
V gene: TRBV20-1

CDR3 protein: CASSLVGGLGNTIYF
CDR3 DNA: TGTGCCAGCAGTCTCGTGGGTGGCCTTGGAAACACCATATATTTT
J gene: TRBJ1-3
D gene: .
clone size: many
V gene: TRBV6-1

CDR3 protein: CASSQAGDFVMYQFF
CDR3 DNA: TGTGCCAGCAGCCAAGCAGGGGACTTTGTGATGTACCAGTTCTTC
J gene: TRBJ2-1
D gene: .
clone size: .
V gene: TRBV4-2

CDR3 protein: CASRELNANTEAFF
CDR3 DNA: TGTGCCAGCAGAGAGCTAAATGCTAACACTGAAGCTTTCTTT
J gene: TRBJ1-1
D gene: .
clone size: .
V gene: TRBV2

CDR3 protein: CSARDNRGRYGYTF
CDR3 DNA: TGCAGTGCTAGAGATAATAGGGGGCGCTATGGCTACACCTTC
J gene: TRBJ1-2
D gene: TRBD1
clone size: many
V gene: TRBV20-1

CDR3 protein: CASSDYSGRGAYEQYF
CDR3 DNA: TGTGCCAGCAGTGATTATAGCGGGAGAGGAGCCTACGAGCAGTACTTC
J gene: TRBJ2-7
D gene: TRBD2
clone size: .
V gene: TRBV25-1

CDR3 protein: CSAQGQGDTEAFF
CDR3 DNA: TGCAGTGCTCAAGGACAGGGGGATACTGAAGCTTTCTTT
J gene: TRBJ1-1
D gene: TRBD1
clone size: many
V gene: TRBV20-1

CDR3 protein: CSARATGTGELFF
CDR3 DNA: TGCAGTGCTAGAGCCACAGGGACCGGGGAGCTGTTTTTT
J gene: TRBJ2-2
D gene: .
clone size: .
V gene: TRBV20-1

CDR3 protein: CAISETKGVFNEKLFF
CDR3 DNA: TGTGCCATCAGTGAGACTAAAGGGGTCTTTAATGAAAAACTGTTTTTT
J gene: TRBJ1-4
D gene: .
clone size: .
V gene: TRBV10-3

CDR3 protein: CSYPIFDRETHEQYF
CDR3 DNA: TGCAGTTACCCGATCTTCGACAGGGAAACCCACGAGCAGTACTTC
J gene: TRBJ2-7
D gene: TRBD1
clone size: .
V gene: TRBV20-1

CDR3 protein: CASSADKNEKLFF
CDR3 DNA: TGTGCCAGCAGTGCGGACAAGAATGAAAAACTGTTTTTT
J gene: TRBJ1-4
D gene: .
clone size: many
V gene: TRBV6-4

CDR3 protein: CSVERQGAYYGYTF
CDR3 DNA: TGCAGCGTGGAAAGACAGGGGGCTTACTATGGCTACACCTTC
J gene: TRBJ1-2
D gene: TRBD1
clone size: many
V gene: TRBV29-1

CDR3 protein: CASSQGYLDGYTF
CDR3 DNA: TGTGCCAGCAGTCAGGGGTATTTGGATGGCTACACCTTC
J gene: TRBJ1-2
D gene: .
clone size: many
V gene: TRBV6-2/TRBV6-3

CDR3 protein: CASSLPSSPYEQYF
CDR3 DNA: TGCGCCAGCAGCTTGCCGTCGAGCCCCTACGAGCAGTACTTC
J gene: TRBJ2-7
D gene: .
clone size: .
V gene: TRBV5-1

CDR3 protein: CASSYPRQIYGYTF
CDR3 DNA: TGTGCCAGCAGTTACCCCCGACAGATCTATGGCTACACCTTC
J gene: TRBJ1-2
D gene: .
clone size: many
V gene: TRBV6-5

CDR3 protein: CASSYSQRGVPSHNEQFF
CDR3 DNA: TGTGCCAGCAGTTACTCCCAGCGGGGGGTTCCCTCCCACAATGAGCAGTTCTTC
J gene: TRBJ2-1
D gene: TRBD2
clone size: .
V gene: TRBV6-2/TRBV6-3

CDR3 protein: CASSVIRANTEAFF
CDR3 DNA: TGTGCCAGCAGTGTTATTAGGGCGAACACTGAAGCTTTCTTT
J gene: TRBJ1-1
D gene: .
clone size: .
V gene: TRBV2

CDR3 protein: CASSQGTRGGNGYTF
CDR3 DNA: TGTGCCAGCAGTCAGGGGACGAGGGGAGGGAATGGCTACACCTTC
J gene: TRBJ1-2
D gene: .
clone size: once
V gene: TRBV6-1

CDR3 protein: CASSPGTALLEQYF
CDR3 DNA: TGTGCCAGCAGCCCCGGGACAGCCCTTTTGGAGCAGTACTTC
J gene: TRBJ2-7
D gene: TRBD1
clone size: .
V gene: TRBV7-6

CDR3 protein: CAISDGEQAYNEQFF
CDR3 DNA: TGTGCCATCAGTGATGGCGAGCAGGCCTACAATGAGCAGTTCTTC
J gene: TRBJ2-1
D gene: .
clone size: .
V gene: TRBV10-3

CDR3 protein: CSGLSGGARRNEQFF
CDR3 DNA: TGCAGTGGGTTGAGCGGGGGGGCCCGGAGGAATGAGCAGTTCTTC
J gene: TRBJ2-1
D gene: TRBD2
clone size: .
V gene: TRBV20-1

CDR3 protein: CASRDTGNTIYF
CDR3 DNA: TGTGCCAGCAGGGATACCGGAAACACCATATATTTT
J gene: TRBJ1-3
D gene: .
clone size: .
V gene: TRBV6-1

CDR3 protein: CASSERDRGGYGYTF
CDR3 DNA: TGTGCCAGCAGCGAGAGGGACAGGGGGGGTTATGGCTACACCTTC
J gene: TRBJ1-2
D gene: TRBD1
clone size: once
V gene: TRBV9

CDR3 protein: CASSSDRGVGYTEAFF
CDR3 DNA: TGTGCCAGTAGTAGCGACAGGGGGGTTGGATACACTGAAGCTTTCTTT
J gene: TRBJ1-1
D gene: TRBD1
clone size: .
V gene: TRBV19

CDR3 protein: CASTRDRGRYEQYF
CDR3 DNA: TGTGCCAGCACCCGGGACAGGGGGCGGTACGAGCAGTACTTC
J gene: TRBJ2-7
D gene: TRBD1
clone size: many
V gene: TRBV7-2

CDR3 protein: CATSIGTSGGETQYF
CDR3 DNA: TGTGCCACCAGCATCGGGACTAGCGGGGGAGAGACCCAGTACTTC
J gene: TRBJ2-5
D gene: TRBD2
clone size: once
V gene: TRBV15

CDR3 protein: CASSLADRGQKETQYF
CDR3 DNA: TGTGCCAGCAGCTTAGCTGACAGGGGGCAAAAAGAGACCCAGTACTTC
J gene: TRBJ2-5
D gene: TRBD1
clone size: .
V gene: TRBV7-9

CDR3 protein: CAWSVRTSGGLTDTQYF
CDR3 DNA: TGTGCCTGGAGTGTACGGACTAGCGGGGGCCTCACAGATACGCAGTATTTT
J gene: TRBJ2-3
D gene: TRBD2
clone size: few
V gene: TRBV30

CDR3 protein: CSAPEIQDFNEQFF
CDR3 DNA: TGCAGTGCCCCGGAGATACAGGATTTCAATGAGCAGTTCTTC
J gene: TRBJ2-1
D gene: .
clone size: .
V gene: TRBV20-1